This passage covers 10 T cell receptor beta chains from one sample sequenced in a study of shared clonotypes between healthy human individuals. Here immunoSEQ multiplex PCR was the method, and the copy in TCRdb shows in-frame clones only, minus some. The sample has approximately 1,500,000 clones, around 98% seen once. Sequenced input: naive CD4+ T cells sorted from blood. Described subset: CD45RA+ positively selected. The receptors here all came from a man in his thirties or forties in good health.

CDR3 nucleotides: TGTGCCAGCAGCCCGCCGCACAGGCGCACAGATACGCAGTATTTT. It yields the protein CASSPPHRRTDTQYF. The gene calls are TRBV7-2 and TRBJ2-3; D possibly corresponds to TRBD1 (5 bases). This CDR3 has 15 amino acids. The germline V gene encodes CDR1 SGHTA and CDR2 FQGNSA. Trimming left V 5 bases short and J 1 base short, with 13 bases between.

For the CDR3, the DNA is TGTGCCAGCTCTCGCGGACAGGGGGACGGCGAGGCTTTCTTT. Translation: CASSRGQGDGEAFF. V usage is TRBV18 and J usage is TRBJ1-1; 10 bases are shared with TRBD1. The length of the CDR3 is 14 residues. The ends lost 6 bases at V and 11 bases at J; junction bases unmatched: 12. The germline gives CDR1 KGHSH, CDR2 LQKENI.

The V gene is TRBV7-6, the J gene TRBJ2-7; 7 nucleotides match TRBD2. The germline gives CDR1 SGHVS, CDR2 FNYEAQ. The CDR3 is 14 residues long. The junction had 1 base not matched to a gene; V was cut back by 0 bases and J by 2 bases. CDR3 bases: TGTGCCAGCAGCTTAGCGGCGGGAGCCTACGAGCAGTACTTC. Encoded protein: CASSLAAGAYEQYF. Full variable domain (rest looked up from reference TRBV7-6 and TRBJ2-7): GAGVSQSPRYKVTKRGQDVALRCDPISGHVSLYWYRQALGQGPEFLTYFNYEAQQDKSGLPNDRFSAERPEGSISTLTIQRTEQRDSAMYRCASSLAAGAYEQYFGPGTRLTVT.

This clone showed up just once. CDR3 nucleotides: TGTGCCAGCAGCCAGCTGAAGGGTGGCTACGAGCAGTACTTC. This encodes CASSQLKGGYEQYF. This sequence joins TRBV14 and TRBJ2-7, with no clear D. The CDR3 loop spans 14 amino acids. Germline V gene sequence: CDR1 SGHDN, CDR2 FVKESK. The V gene lost 3 bases and the J gene lost 3 bases, with 12 bases spanning the gap.

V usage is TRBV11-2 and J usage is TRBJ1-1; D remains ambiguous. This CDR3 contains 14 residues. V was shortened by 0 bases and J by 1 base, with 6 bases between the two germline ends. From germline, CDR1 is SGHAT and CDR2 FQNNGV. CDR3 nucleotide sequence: TGTGCCAGCAGCTTAGAAAGAGGGAACACTGAAGCTTTCTTT. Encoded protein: CASSLERGNTEAFF.

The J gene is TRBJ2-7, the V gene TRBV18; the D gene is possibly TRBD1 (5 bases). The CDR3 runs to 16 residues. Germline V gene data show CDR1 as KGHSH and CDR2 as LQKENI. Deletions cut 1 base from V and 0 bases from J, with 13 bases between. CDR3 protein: CASSPRLGQTSYEQYF. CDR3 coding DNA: TGTGCCAGCTCACCACGTTTAGGACAAACCTCCTACGAGCAGTACTTC.

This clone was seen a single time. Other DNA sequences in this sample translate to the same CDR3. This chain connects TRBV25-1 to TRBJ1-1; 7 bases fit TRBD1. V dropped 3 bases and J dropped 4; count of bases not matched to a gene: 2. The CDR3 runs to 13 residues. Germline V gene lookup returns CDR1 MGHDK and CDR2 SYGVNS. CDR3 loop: CASSEPGGTEAFF. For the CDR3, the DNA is TGTGCCAGCAGTGAGCCAGGGGGCACTGAAGCTTTCTTT.

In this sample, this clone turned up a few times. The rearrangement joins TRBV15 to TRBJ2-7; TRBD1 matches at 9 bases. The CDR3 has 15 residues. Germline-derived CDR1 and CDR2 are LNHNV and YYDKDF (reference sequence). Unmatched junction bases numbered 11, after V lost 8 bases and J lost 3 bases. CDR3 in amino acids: CATQPDRGGFYEQYF. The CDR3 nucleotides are TGTGCCACCCAACCCGACAGGGGGGGCTTCTACGAGCAGTACTTC.

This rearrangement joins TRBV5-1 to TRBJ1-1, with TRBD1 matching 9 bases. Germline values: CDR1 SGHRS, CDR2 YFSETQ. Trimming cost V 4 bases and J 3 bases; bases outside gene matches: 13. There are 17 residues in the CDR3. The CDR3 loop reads CASSRKRTGAQDTEAFF. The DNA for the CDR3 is TGCGCCAGCAGCCGCAAAAGGACAGGGGCACAGGACACTGAAGCTTTCTTT.

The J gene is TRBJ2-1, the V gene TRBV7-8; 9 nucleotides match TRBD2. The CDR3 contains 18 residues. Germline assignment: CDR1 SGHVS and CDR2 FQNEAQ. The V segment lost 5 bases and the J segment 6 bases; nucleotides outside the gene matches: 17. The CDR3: CASSPSGAAGGPSNEQFF. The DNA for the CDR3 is TGTGCCAGCAGCCCAAGCGGGGCGGCGGGAGGGCCGAGCAATGAGCAGTTCTTC.